This T cell receptor (beta chain) was recorded in a study of T-cell memory formation after mild COVID-19 (dated by TCRdb to 2020 to 2023). Background on the whole study: TCR sequence clusters from the two donors were largely donor specific. In a couple of donors, T-cell clones that expanded and contracted after mild COVID-19 were followed by sequencing TCRalpha and TCRbeta repertoires longitudinally. The cohort was made up of two young adult volunteers, one female and one male, who were previously healthy. The investigation overall reported the following: Contracting CD4+ clones turned up mainly in the CM and EM memory subsets, whereas EMRA was where CD8+ clones were enriched. Balanced CD4/CD8 phenotypes were observed for clones contracting from day 15 to 85, whereas a bias towards CD4+ was observed for a second wave of clones expanding from day 15 to 37. Some responding clones were detected in pre-infection memory, which suggested that pre-existing cross-reactive memory T cells had joined the SARS-CoV-2 response. Only a couple of mild cases were covered by the study, and larger cohorts that include severe cases with pre-infection samples were considered necessary. The second-wave clones that peaked on day 37 were not confirmed to be SARS-CoV-2 specific.

Sequences SGHDT (CDR1) and YYEEEE (CDR2) are obtained from the germline V gene. The CDR3 measures 17 amino acids from cysteine to phenylalanine. The sequence is cut down to CDR3 DNA, 51 bases in frame from base 1. The junction shows trimming of 1 base on V and 1 base on J, and the gene matches do not reach 5 bases of it. A remark on this clonotype: Its specific antigen is unknown. No base quality values were provided; no much bigger clone lies one nucleotide off.

Sequencing was performed on an Illumina NovaSeq 6000. Using 5'RACE with constant-segment primers, TCRalpha and TCRbeta cDNA libraries were constructed, with sample barcodes and unique molecular identifiers added in the process. RNA was extracted from every sample with Trizol reagent. Libraries were amplified in two PCR steps, with a second sample barcode and Illumina TruSeq adapters added in the second step. Sequencing of libraries was performed on an Illumina NovaSeq with 2 x 150 bp paired-end reads. On the study's bioinformatics: The reads were demultiplexed and collapsed into UMI-guided consensus sequences using migec v1.2.7. Using mixcr v2.1.11, UMI consensuses were aligned to TRA and TRB V and J templates and then assembled into clonotypes. Clonotypes were classified as expanded or contracted when called significant by both edgeR and NoisET, with noise models trained on biological replicates. For edgeR calls, a false discovery rate-adjusted p below 0.01 and a log2 fold-change threshold of 1 were applied. As an exploratory analysis of dynamics, max-normalized trajectories of the 1000 most abundant clonotypes were examined by PCA with hierarchical clustering. Separately sequenced CD4+ and CD8+ repertoires were used to assign a CD4 or CD8 phenotype to each responding clone. The public reads were run again by TCRdb, first through fastp at Q25 and then through MiXCR, and only productive beta chains were kept. One record per CDR3 amino acid sequence lists the most common genes and DNA. In this record, the V and J calls reflect TCRdb's handling and not the investigators' own analysis. The sample table contains about 560,000 distinct CDR3 sequences; only one count was recorded for 15% to 20% of them. Around 8.1% of the sample is held by the ten biggest clonotypes.

PBMCs were isolated by Ficoll-Paque density gradient centrifugation. This chain is built from TRBV5-6 and TRBJ1-5; 10 central nucleotides agree with TRBD1. The sequence came from an adult woman who had mild COVID-19 (a few samples of this study predate the infection). The sample titles of this study are shuffled in the database, so cell type and time point are left out; the donor was told from shared clones. Sequencing input: PBMCs or a T cell subset sorted from them (not recorded which). CDR3 region: CASSLYGTGASNQPQHF. The DNA sequence is given as TGTGCCAGCAGCTTGTACGGGACAGGGGCGAGCAATCAGCCCCAGCATTTT.